The 26 T cell receptor beta chains below were found in one sample sequenced in a study of control samples from healthy donors and cancer patients. Some clones are missing from TCRdb's copy, which holds only in-frame ones; the method was immunoSEQ multiplex PCR. The top ten hold 2% to 3% of the sample, which has some 130,000 clones, 90% seen once. The sample consisted of blood. The receptors shown here come from a man in his forties in good health.

This clone was detected only once. V and J are TRBV5-8 and TRBJ2-1; 7 nucleotides agree with TRBD1. Germline CDR1 and CDR2: SGHTS and YDEGEE. Losses at the gene ends were 3 bases for V and 7 bases for J; bases not matched to a gene: 10. The CDR3 has 15 residues. CDR3 region: CASSSRRTGGNEQFF. The CDR3 DNA is TGTGCCAGCAGCTCCCGGAGGACAGGTGGGAATGAGCAGTTCTTC.

This clone was observed a few times. Other nucleotide sequences from this sample produce the same CDR3. The chain carries TRBV3-1 (or the pseudogene TRBV3-2) and TRBJ1-3; no clear D gene. V was trimmed by 5 bases and J by 1 base, leaving 3 bases between them. The CDR3 loop spans 12 amino acids. Germline loops: CDR1 LGHDT, CDR2 YNNKEL (reference sequence). CDR3 in amino acids: CASSLSGNTIYF. As DNA, the CDR3 is TGTGCCAGCAGCTTATCTGGAAACACCATATATTTT.

The rearrangement links TRBV30 to TRBJ1-6, with D uncertain. CDR1 is GTSNPN, CDR2 SVGIG, per germline (reference sequence). CDR3 length equals 14 residues. V lost 3 bases, J lost 9 bases, and 15 bases lay in between. CDR3 sequence: CAWRAYGYLSPLHF. DNA for the CDR3: TGTGCCTGGAGAGCGTATGGGTATCTTTCACCCCTCCACTTT.

This clone has only a few counts. This chain connects TRBV13 to TRBJ2-1; 8 bases are a match to TRBD2. The CDR3 spans 16 residues. The V segment lost 5 bases and the J segment 8 bases; nucleotides outside the gene matches: 14. The germline V gene encodes CDR1 PRHDT and CDR2 FYEKMQ (reference sequence). The CDR3 loop is CASSARTGGAGDEQFF. In DNA, the CDR3 is TGTGCCAGCAGCGCGCGAACCGGGGGGGCCGGGGATGAGCAGTTCTTC.

The chain employs TRBV5-5 and TRBJ1-5; D call uncertain. The ends were cut back, 0 bases at V and 5 bases at J, with 6 bases in the middle. The germline V gene has CDR1 SGHKS and CDR2 YYEKEE (reference sequence). The CDR3 contains 13 residues. The CDR3 region has the DNA TGTGCCAGCAGCTTGGGCGAATATCAGCCCCAGCATTTT. It codes for CASSLGEYQPQHF.

The genes are TRBV27 and TRBJ2-3, with D possibly TRBD2 on 5 matching bases. The V gene lost 4 bases and the J gene lost 0 bases, with 17 bases spanning the gap. The germline CDR1 and CDR2 sequences are MNHEY and SMNVEV (reference sequence). The CDR3 spans 17 residues. This CDR3 is CASSSPSDWESTDTQYF. In DNA, the CDR3 is TGTGCCAGCAGTTCCCCCTCGGACTGGGAGAGCACAGATACGCAGTATTTT.

The rearrangement joins TRBV6-5 to TRBJ1-2; no definite D call. V lost 4 bases and J 2 bases, leaving 14 bases between the germline ends. Germline V CDR1 and CDR2: MNHEY, SVGAGI. This CDR3 has 15 residues. CDR3 region: CASSFREKTNYGYTF. The DNA of the CDR3 is TGTGCCAGCAGTTTCCGGGAGAAGACGAACTATGGCTACACCTTC.

V gene TRBV6-1 combines with J gene TRBJ2-7; the D is unclear. The CDR3 length is 12 residues. Trimming left V 2 bases short and J 3 bases short, with 5 bases between. CDR1 and CDR2 from the germline V gene are MNHNS and SASEGT. In DNA form, the CDR3 reads TGTGCCAGCAGTGAAAACGGCTACGAGCAGTACTTC. Residues: CASSENGYEQYF.

The gene calls are TRBV13 and TRBJ1-1, with 7 bases that match TRBD1. Trimming removed 5 bases from V and 0 bases from J; junction bases left unmatched: 9. There are 16 residues in the CDR3. CDR1 and CDR2 from the germline V gene are PRHDT and FYEKMQ (reference sequence). The CDR3 bases are TGTGCCAGCAGCCCCAGGGGGTCGAAAATGAACACTGAAGCTTTCTTT. Translated, it gives CASSPRGSKMNTEAFF.

The J gene is TRBJ1-6, the V gene TRBV11-2; unclear D gene. The CDR3 is 14 residues long. Germline V gene lookup returns CDR1 SGHAT and CDR2 FQNNGV. With 1 base removed from V and 9 bases from J, the gap between germline ends came to 10 bases. The CDR3 region has the DNA TGTGCCAGCAGCTTAGGAGAGCACCGTTCACCCCTCCACTTT. Protein sequence: CASSLGEHRSPLHF.

V is TRBV5-1 and J is TRBJ1-1, with D uncertain. Trimming took off 2 bases at V and 1 base at J, with 9 bases between the two ends. Germline V gene data show CDR1 as SGHRS and CDR2 as YFSETQ. This CDR3 region has 14 residues. CDR3 loop: CASSFVGRNTEAFF. The CDR3 bases are TGCGCCAGCAGCTTTGTGGGAAGGAACACTGAAGCTTTCTTT.

This clone appeared once. The gene calls are TRBV27 and TRBJ2-7, with 7 bases that match TRBD2. Losses at the gene ends were 6 bases for V and 4 bases for J; bases not matched to a gene: 9. CDR1 is MNHEY and CDR2 is SMNVEV in the germline V gene (reference sequence). The CDR3 loop spans 14 amino acids. The CDR3 protein is CASRPGRWGYEQYF. In nucleotides, the CDR3 is TGTGCCAGCAGACCCGGGAGGTGGGGATACGAGCAGTACTTC.

The CDR3 sequence: CASSQGDSYTDTQYF. DNA of the CDR3: TGTGCCAGCAGCCAAGGCGACTCTTACACAGATACGCAGTATTTT. This chain uses TRBV3-1 (or the pseudogene TRBV3-2) with TRBJ2-3; D unresolved. The V gene lost 1 base and the J gene lost 2 bases, with 10 bases spanning the gap. Per germline, CDR1 LGHDT and CDR2 YNNKEL (reference sequence). The CDR3 loop spans 15 amino acids.

This chain connects TRBV6-5 to TRBJ1-1, with 9 nucleotides matching TRBD1. Germline lookup yields CDR1 MNHEY and CDR2 SVGAGI. V gave up 4 bases and J gave up 7 bases; unmatched junction bases: 7. The CDR3 sequence is 14 residues long. CDR3 residues: CASSSAQGAYEAFF. CDR3 coding DNA: TGTGCCAGCAGTTCCGCACAGGGGGCGTATGAAGCTTTCTTT.

This clone has just one count. The chain recombines TRBV21-1 with TRBJ1-1. TRBV21-1 is a recognized pseudogene. The CDR3 is 14 amino acids. CDR3: CASSKGRMNTEAFF. CDR3 nucleotides: TGTGCCAGCAGCAAAGGTCGGATGAACACTGAAGCTTTCTTT.

The chain uses TRBV13 and TRBJ2-3; D perhaps matches TRBD2 (6 bases). The V end was cut by 5 bases, the J end by 2 bases, with 11 bases between. Germline CDR1 is PRHDT and CDR2 is FYEKMQ (reference sequence). The CDR3 covers 14 residues. CDR3 loop: CASSPTRHTDTQYF. The CDR3 DNA reads TGTGCCAGCAGCCCGACTAGACACACAGATACGCAGTATTTT.

The rearrangement links TRBV4-2 to TRBJ2-3; 13 nucleotides align to TRBD2. Germline CDR1 reads LGHNA; CDR2 reads YNFKEQ. V was clipped by 0 bases and J by 6 bases; unmatched bases: 9. This CDR3 spans 18 amino acids. DNA for the CDR3: TGTGCCAGCAGCCAAGATAAAACTAGCGGGGGGGCCGGGGATACGCAGTATTTT. Its translation: CASSQDKTSGGAGDTQYF.

This sequence joins TRBV27 and TRBJ1-3; D perhaps matches TRBD1 (5 bases). The CDR3 is 16 residues long. Trimming left V 0 bases short and J 0 bases short, with 9 bases between. Germline V lookup: CDR1 MNHEY, CDR2 SMNVEV (reference sequence). DNA for the CDR3: TGTGCCAGCAGTTTATCGATGGGGCTCTCTGGAAACACCATATATTTT. It translates to CASSLSMGLSGNTIYF.

The chain has TRBV4-1 and TRBJ2-1; 7 positions agree with TRBD1. The CDR3 spans 15 residues. Germline CDR1 reads MGHRA; CDR2 reads YSYEKL. Germline trimming cut 4 bases from V and 1 base from J; bases unmatched to any gene: 4. The CDR3 here is CASSLGTESYNEQFF. The CDR3 bases are TGCGCCAGCAGCCTAGGGACAGAGTCCTACAATGAGCAGTTCTTC.

The J gene is TRBJ1-2, the V gene TRBV19, with D perhaps matching TRBD1 (6 bases). CDR1 and CDR2 (germline): LNHDA, SQIVND (reference sequence). The CDR3 has 13 residues. The V end was cut by 6 bases, the J end by 8 bases, with 16 bases between. CDR3 sequence reads: CASRRPGQYGYTF. DNA of the CDR3: TGTGCCAGTAGGAGGCCCGGACAGTACGGCTACACCTTC. Full variable domain (rest looked up from reference TRBV19 and TRBJ1-2): DGGITQSPKYLFRKEGQNVTLSCEQNLNHDAMYWYRQDPGQGLRLIYYSQIVNDFQKGDIAEGYSVSREKKESFPLTVTSAQKNPTAFYLCASRRPGQYGYTFGSGTRLTVV.

The chain has TRBV27 and TRBJ1-6, with D tentatively TRBD1 (5 bases). V lost 4 bases and J lost 9, with 16 bases in between. This CDR3 spans 15 amino acids. From germline, CDR1 is MNHEY and CDR2 SMNVEV (reference sequence). As DNA, the CDR3 is TGTGCCAGCAGTTACGGGGGAACTCTTGGTTCACCCCTCCACTTT. Encoded protein: CASSYGGTLGSPLHF.

This chain links TRBV27 with TRBJ2-7; 9 nucleotides match TRBD2. After removal of 6 bases from V and 0 bases from J, the junction contained 6 bases not matched to a gene. The V gene's germline CDR1 is MNHEY and CDR2 SMNVEV (reference sequence). This CDR3 spans 15 amino acids. As DNA, the CDR3 is TGTGCCAGCAGGGAGGAGCGGGGGGCCTCCTACGAGCAGTACTTC. Protein: CASREERGASYEQYF.

V and J are TRBV23-1 and TRBJ1-6; 9 nucleotides line up with TRBD1. TRBV23-1 is labeled an ORF, and its function is uncertain. V trimming: 2 bases; J trimming: 2 bases; junction bases outside the gene matches: 1. CDR3 size: 16 residues. The CDR3 loop is CASSQGTGTYNSPLHF. In DNA, the CDR3 is TGCGCCAGCAGTCAAGGGACAGGGACCTATAATTCACCCCTCCACTTT.

V usage is TRBV7-9 and J usage is TRBJ2-2; D could derive from TRBD1 or TRBD2 (5 bases each). The V end lost 6 bases, the J end lost 0 bases, and 14 bases lay between the germline ends. The germline gives CDR1 SEHNR, CDR2 FQNEAQ (reference sequence). The CDR3 runs 16 residues. The CDR3 region is CASRPPGTANTGELFF. The CDR3 coding sequence is TGTGCCAGCAGACCCCCCGGGACGGCGAACACCGGGGAGCTGTTTTTT.

V is TRBV5-4 and J is TRBJ1-2, with 9 bases fitting TRBD1. Losses at the gene ends were 5 bases for V and 4 bases for J; bases not matched to a gene: 3. Germline assignment: CDR1 SGHNT and CDR2 YYREEE (reference sequence). CDR3 length equals 13 residues. The CDR3 sequence is CASRGQGIYGYTF. In DNA form, the CDR3 reads TGTGCCAGCAGGGGACAGGGAATCTATGGCTACACCTTC. Full variable domain (outside the CDR3, taken from reference TRBV5-4 and TRBJ1-2): ETGVTQSPTHLIKTRGQQVTLRCSSQSGHNTVSWYQQALGQGPQFIFQYYREEENGRGNFPPRFSGLQFPNYSSELNVNALELDDSALYLCASRGQGIYGYTFGSGTRLTVV.

The chain is built from TRBV6-1 and TRBJ1-6; the D gene is possibly TRBD1 (5 bases). Germline V gives CDR1 MNHNS, CDR2 SASEGT. Trimming pared 1 base from V and 10 bases from J, leaving 14 bases between. The CDR3 is 15 amino acids. The CDR3 protein is CASSEDTGWGSPLHF. DNA for the CDR3: TGTGCCAGCAGTGAAGATACAGGTTGGGGCTCACCCCTCCACTTT.